This entry describes one T cell receptor (beta chain). Its antigen is undetermined. The sample is drawn from a study of identical twins. Study-level points and caveats: The study based its conclusions on cross-sectional statistical analysis and did not follow the same donors. Invariant MAIT and iNKT cells are populations that could partly confound zero-insertion analyses. Twins' surplus sharing was weaker for beta out-of-frame sequences.

Addition of a universal primer site occurred through template switching, and cDNA carried unique molecular identifiers. Each CDR3 protein gets one entry after TCRdb re-called the 5' RACE reads with MiXCR. This sample has over 200,000 distinct CDR3 sequences; about 10% occur once, and the top ten carry about 9.1%. The clonotype originates from a man aged 50-59 years in good health. Sequencing was done on a sample of memory T cells sorted from blood.

The CDR3 DNA follows: TGCAGTGCTGTAGCGGGAGGGCCCGCAGATACGCAGTATTTT. Protein: CSAVAGGPADTQYF. The rearrangement uses TRBV20-1 and TRBJ2-3; TRBD2 aligns across 11 bases. V shed 5 bases, J shed 4 bases, and the junction held 5 bases outside the gene matches. This CDR3 region has 14 residues. CDR1 DFQATT and CDR2 SNEGSKA come from the germline V gene (reference sequence).